Shown below are 23 T cell receptor beta chains from a single sample sequenced in a study of T cells in Graves' hyperthyroidism and ophthalmopathy. TCR beta CDR3 sequences were amplified from RNA transcripts. The study used the HTBI primer set for a first-round RT-PCR of the TCR CDR3. TCRdb reprocessed the multiplex PCR reads via MiXCR and lists one record per CDR3 protein. The sample has approximately 560,000 distinct CDR3 sequences, roughly 46% seen once. Sample: peripheral blood or thyroid tissue (not recorded which). The receptors originated from a woman aged 18-29 years with Graves' hyperthyroidism.

The chain links TRBV2 to TRBJ2-7, with no clear D. From germline, CDR1 is SNHLY and CDR2 FYNNEI. The ends were cut back, 6 bases at V and 8 bases at J, with 11 bases in the middle. The CDR3 loop spans 11 amino acids. CDR3 DNA: TGTGCCAGCAGAGACGGCAACCAGCAGTACTTC. This translates into CASRDGNQQYF.

The chain joins TRBV20-1 to TRBJ2-2; D not certain. Trimming took off 1 base at V and 8 bases at J, with 5 bases between the two ends. CDR1 and CDR2 (germline): DFQATT, SNEGSKA (reference sequence). The CDR3 is made up of 11 amino acids. The CDR3, as DNA: TGCAGTGCTAGAGGCCAAGGGGAGCTGTTTTTT. Its translation is CSARGQGELFF.

V and J are TRBV29-1 and TRBJ1-2, with 7 bases that match TRBD1. CDR3 length equals 13 residues. The ends lost 0 bases at V and 6 bases at J; junction bases unmatched: 4. Germline CDR1 is SQVTM and CDR2 is ANQGSEA. DNA of the CDR3: TGCAGCGTTGAAGATAGGGGGCAGGATGGCTACACCTTC. This codes for CSVEDRGQDGYTF.

This clonotype has only one observation. The chain is built from TRBV10-3 and TRBJ2-3, with unresolved D. V was shortened by 5 bases and J by 0 bases, with 9 bases between the two germline ends. The CDR3 contains 14 residues. The germline gives CDR1 ENHRY, CDR2 SYGVKD. This CDR3 reads CAISSSRSTDTQYF. CDR3 sequence (DNA): TGTGCCATCAGTTCGAGTCGTAGCACAGATACGCAGTATTTT.

This clonotype has just one count. This chain uses TRBV10-3 with TRBJ2-6; 10 nucleotides line up with TRBD1. V shed 2 bases, J shed 3 bases, and the junction held 1 base outside the gene matches. Germline V gives CDR1 ENHRY, CDR2 SYGVKD. The CDR3 is made up of 16 amino acids. Here the CDR3 reads CAISERTGGGANVLTF. Written as DNA, the CDR3 is TGTGCCATCAGTGAGCGGACAGGGGGTGGGGCCAACGTCCTGACTTTC.

A remark on this clonotype: Mismatch with germline at one junction end may stem from a read error. The CDR3 region has the DNA TGTGCAAGCAGTCCCCTTCCCGGGGATCGGTCGCCCCAGCATTTT. Amino acids: CASSPLPGDRSPQHF. The chain links TRBV2 to TRBJ1-5; D is ambiguous. CDR3 length: 15 residues. In germline, CDR1 is SNHLY, CDR2 FYNNEI.

This clonotype was observed a few times. CDR3: CASSPSLEVGELFF. In DNA form, the CDR3 reads TGTGCCAGCAGCCCGTCACTCGAGGTCGGGGAGCTGTTTTTT. V gene TRBV14 combines with J gene TRBJ2-2; D gene ambiguous. This CDR3 has 14 residues. Trimming pared 4 bases from V and 7 bases from J, leaving 13 bases between. Germline V lookup: CDR1 SGHDN, CDR2 FVKESK.

CDR3 DNA: TGCAGCACCGGAACAGGGTCCTATGGCTACACCTTC. Amino acids: CSTGTGSYGYTF. The chain is built from TRBV29-1 and TRBJ1-2; D might be TRBD1 (6 bases). The CDR3 has 12 amino acids. The germline V gene encodes CDR1 SQVTM and CDR2 ANQGSEA. Trimming took off 8 bases at V and 4 bases at J, with 14 bases between the two ends.

The V gene is TRBV7-6, the J gene TRBJ1-4; D gene uncertain. The V end was cut by 7 bases, the J end by 7 bases, with 19 bases between. In germline, CDR1 is SGHVS, CDR2 FNYEAQ. The CDR3 covers 15 residues. CDR3 DNA: TGTGCCAGCATCCTAGGTGTCTCCCAGCGTGAAAAACTGTTTTTT. This encodes CASILGVSQREKLFF. Together with reference TRBV7-6 and TRBJ1-4, the CDR3 gives the full variable domain: GAGVSQSPRYKVTKRGQDVALRCDPISGHVSLYWYRQALGQGPEFLTYFNYEAQQDKSGLPNDRFSAERPEGSISTLTIQRTEQRDSAMYRCASILGVSQREKLFFGSGTQLSVL.

There are many counts of this clonotype. The chain is built from TRBV19 and TRBJ1-5; 7 nucleotides agree with TRBD1. The CDR3 consists of 14 residues. Trimming took 4 bases from V and 1 from J; bases not matched to a gene: 1. Germline V gene sequence: CDR1 LNHDA, CDR2 SQIVND (reference sequence). The CDR3 DNA is TGTGCCAGTAGTAAACAGGGGAGCAATCAGCCCCAGCATTTT. This encodes CASSKQGSNQPQHF.

In regard to this clonotype: Germline and junction disagree at one end, which may indicate a read error. The chain uses TRBV15 and TRBJ1-3, with D hard to call. The CDR3 is made up of 15 amino acids. Germline V lookup: CDR1 LNHNV, CDR2 YYDKDF (reference sequence). The CDR3 sequence is CASSRGPEAGNTIYF. CDR3 nucleotide sequence: TGTGCCTCCAGCAGAGGTCCAGAGGCTGGAAACACCATATATTTT.

This clonotype was seen only a few times. The V and J genes are TRBV7-2 and TRBJ2-7; TRBD1 might be the D (6 bases). Trimming shortened V by 5 bases and J by 1 base, and 15 bases separated the two germline ends. CDR3 size: 15 residues. The V gene's germline CDR1 is SGHTA and CDR2 FQGNSA. The CDR3, as DNA: TGTGCCAGCAGCCTGACAGGCTTCGGGTCCTACGAGCAGTACTTC. The encoded protein is CASSLTGFGSYEQYF. Looking up the rest from reference TRBV7-2 and TRBJ2-7 gives the full variable domain: GAGVSQSPSNKVTEKGKDVELRCDPISGHTALYWYRQSLGQGLEFLIYFQGNSAPDKSGLPSDRFSAERTGGSVSTLTIQRTQQEDSAVYLCASSLTGFGSYEQYFGPGTRLTVT.

A note on this clonotype: Its ends do not fully match the called genes, so a read error is possible. V usage is TRBV10-3 and J usage is TRBJ2-5, with TRBD2 identical over 16 bases. Germline V gene sequence: CDR1 ENHRY, CDR2 SYGVKD. The CDR3 loop spans 16 amino acids. The CDR3: CASSTAGLAGGKTQYF. The CDR3, as DNA: TGTGCCAGCAGTACCGCGGGACTAGCGGGAGGGAAGACCCAGTACTTC.

The V and J genes are TRBV25-1 and TRBJ1-4; D unresolved. The V and J ends lost 10 bases and 5 bases respectively, with 11 bases between them. This CDR3 comprises 12 residues. Per germline, CDR1 MGHDK and CDR2 SYGVNS. Here the CDR3 DNA reads TGTGCCACCGCCGGACTCAATGAAAAACTGTTTTTT. Residues: CATAGLNEKLFF.

With regard to this clonotype: Compared with germline, one end of the junction differs, possibly owing to a read error. The rearrangement links TRBV10-3 to TRBJ1-5, with a possible D match to TRBD1 (5 bases). The germline V gene has CDR1 ENHRY and CDR2 SYGVKD. The CDR3 has 15 amino acids. CDR3 in amino acids: CASSYLGGSNQPHHF. CDR3 in DNA: TGTGCCAGCAGTTACCTGGGGGGGAGCAATCAGCCCCACCATTTT.

The genes are TRBV20-1 and TRBJ2-5; D is possibly TRBD2 (5 bases). Germline V gene sequence: CDR1 DFQATT, CDR2 SNEGSKA (reference sequence). The length of the CDR3 is 13 residues. V was shortened by 6 bases and J by 2 bases, with 13 bases between the two germline ends. Written as DNA, the CDR3 is TGCAGTGCCACATCCGGGATTCAAGAGACCCAGTACTTC. Protein product: CSATSGIQETQYF.

In its sample, this clonotype was seen once. The CDR3 DNA sequence: TGTGCCAGCGGTGCCGGGAGCAGCTATGGCTACACCTTC. Translated: CASGAGSSYGYTF. V and J are TRBV6-1 and TRBJ1-2; D unresolved. Trimming cost V 8 bases and J 4 bases, with 14 bases left between them. The CDR3 loop spans 13 amino acids. Germline V CDR1 and CDR2: MNHNS, SASEGT.

The gene calls are TRBV7-9 and TRBJ2-6; D unclear. Germline CDR1 and CDR2: SEHNR and FQNEAQ (reference sequence). The CDR3 loop spans 12 amino acids. V was clipped by 5 bases and J by 4 bases, with 3 bases between them. Here the CDR3 reads CASSKGANVLTF. The CDR3 DNA reads as TGTGCCAGCAGCAAGGGGGCCAACGTCCTGACTTTC.

This clonotype was counted only a few times. This rearrangement joins TRBV6-2 or TRBV6-3 to TRBJ2-7; 7 bases map to TRBD2. This CDR3 is 14 amino acids long. Germline CDR1 MNHEY, CDR2 SVGEGT. V dropped 6 bases and J dropped 4; count of bases not matched to a gene: 9. CDR3: CASSQGASGYEQYF. CDR3 in DNA: TGTGCCAGCAGCCAAGGGGCTAGCGGATACGAGCAGTACTTC.

Comment on this clonotype: At one end the junction does not follow the germline gene, possibly because of a read error. This sequence joins TRBV25-1 and TRBJ1-2; a possible D gene is TRBD1 (5 bases). The germline CDR1 and CDR2 sequences are MGHDK and SYGVNS. CDR3 length: 16 residues. The CDR3 sequence is CASSQGVRDSDYGYTF. DNA of the CDR3: TGCGCCAGCAGCCAAGGTGTGAGGGACTCAGACTATGGCTACACCTTC.

About this clonotype itself: The CDR3 ends on some other residue instead of the conserved phenylalanine or tryptophan, so this is likely a read error. J is TRBJ2-7 and V is TRBV5-1; 7 bases are shared with TRBD1. The CDR3 contains 13 residues. Germline V gene sequence: CDR1 SGHRS, CDR2 YFSETQ. The CDR3 coding sequence is TGTGCCAGCAGCGAGCCAGGGGGTCACGAGCAGTACTAC. This translates into CASSEPGGHEQYY.

This clonotype appeared many times. The V gene is TRBV25-1, the J gene TRBJ1-1; TRBD1 might be the D (5 bases). Germline V gene lookup returns CDR1 MGHDK and CDR2 SYGVNS. The CDR3 runs 15 residues. Trimming pared 0 bases from V and 4 bases from J, leaving 12 bases between. The CDR3 nucleotides read TGTGCCAGCAGTGAATACGGGGGTTTCTTCACTGAAGCTTTCTTT. It encodes CASSEYGGFFTEAFF. The complete variable domain, with remaining parts taken from reference TRBV25-1 and TRBJ1-1, reads EADIYQTPRYLVIGTGKKITLECSQTMGHDKMYWYQQDPGMELHLIHYSYGVNSTEKGDLSSESTVSRIRTEHFPLTLESARPSHTSQYLCASSEYGGFFTEAFFGQGTRLTVV.

The count of this clonotype is one. The V call is TRBV29-1, the J call TRBJ2-2; D call uncertain. The CDR3 sequence is 12 residues long. Germline-derived CDR1 and CDR2 are SQVTM and ANQGSEA. The V and J ends lost 7 bases and 1 base respectively, with 7 bases between them. CDR3 in amino acids: CSAEKNTGELFF. The DNA of the CDR3 is TGCAGCGCCGAGAAGAACACCGGGGAGCTGTTTTTT.